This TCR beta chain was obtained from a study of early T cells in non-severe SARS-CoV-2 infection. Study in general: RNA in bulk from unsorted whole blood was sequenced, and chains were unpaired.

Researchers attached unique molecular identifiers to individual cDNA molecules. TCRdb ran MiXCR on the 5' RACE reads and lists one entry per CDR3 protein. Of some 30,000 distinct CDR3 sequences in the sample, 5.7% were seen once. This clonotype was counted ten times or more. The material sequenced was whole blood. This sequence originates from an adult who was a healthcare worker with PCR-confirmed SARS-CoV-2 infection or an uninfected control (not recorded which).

Here the CDR3 DNA reads TGCAGTGTGGGGGGGATTCAGCCCCAGCATTTT. Its translation: CSVGGIQPQHF. The chain recombines TRBV20-1 with TRBJ1-5; D is perhaps TRBD1 (5 bases). This CDR3 spans 11 amino acids. CDR1 and CDR2 from the germline V gene are DFQATT and SNEGSKA (reference sequence). The V end was cut by 7 bases, the J end by 6 bases, with 10 bases between.